The 18 T cell receptor beta chains in this list originate from one sample, sequenced in a study of T cells in Graves' hyperthyroidism and ophthalmopathy. RNA transcripts were the template for amplifying TCR beta CDR3 regions. When the TCR CDR3 underwent first-round RT-PCR, the HTBI primer set was used. One entry per CDR3 protein results from TCRdb running MiXCR on the multiplex PCR reads. The data hold a few hundred thousand distinct CDR3 sequences, with around 13% observed a single time. Material for sequencing was blood. These receptors were obtained from a woman under 40 with Graves' ophthalmopathy.

This clonotype was detected ten times or more. V usage is TRBV2 and J usage is TRBJ2-7; TRBD1 agrees at 9 bases. This CDR3 is built from 13 residues. V shed 5 bases, J shed 6 bases, and the junction held 5 bases outside the gene matches. Per germline, CDR1 SNHLY and CDR2 FYNNEI. The CDR3 nucleotides read TGTGCCAGCAGTAAGGGACAGGGTATCGAGCAGTACTTC. Translation gives CASSKGQGIEQYF.

Ten or more counts support this clonotype. The V gene is TRBV28, the J gene TRBJ1-5, with 10 bases fitting TRBD1. The CDR3 spans 14 residues. The junction had 7 bases not matched to a gene; V was cut back by 7 bases and J by 7 bases. The germline gives CDR1 MDHEN, CDR2 SYDVKM. This CDR3 is CASIGGQGRQPQHF. The CDR3 bases are TGTGCCAGCATCGGGGGACAGGGGCGGCAGCCCCAGCATTTT. Full variable domain (rest looked up from reference TRBV28 and TRBJ1-5): DVKVTQSSRYLVKRTGEKVFLECVQDMDHENMFWYRQDPGLGLRLIYFSYDVKMKEKGDIPEGYSVSREKKERFSLILESASTNQTSMYLCASIGGQGRQPQHFGDGTRLSIL.

This clonotype was seen only a few times. The chain recombines TRBV14 with TRBJ1-4; D gene uncertain. The length of the CDR3 is 14 residues. Germline V CDR1 and CDR2: SGHDN, FVKESK. Trimming stripped 4 bases from V and 8 bases from J, with 14 bases between. The CDR3 DNA follows: TGTGCCAGCAGCCCCTATATGGGGAACGAAAAACTGTTTTTT. Its protein product is CASSPYMGNEKLFF.

The J gene is TRBJ1-2, the V gene TRBV10-3; TRBD1 agrees at 7 bases. V lost 6 bases, J lost 7 bases, and 8 bases stayed unmatched. Germline assignment: CDR1 ENHRY and CDR2 SYGVKD. The CDR3 covers 13 residues. The CDR3 loop is CAIRGQSSTGYTF. As DNA, the CDR3 is TGTGCCATCAGGGGACAGAGCTCCACTGGCTACACCTTC.

The rearrangement uses TRBV29-1 and TRBJ2-3; D unresolved. Deletions cut 6 bases from V and 0 bases from J, with 10 bases between. CDR1 is SQVTM, CDR2 ANQGSEA, per germline. The CDR3 is made up of 13 amino acids. CDR3 residues: CSVFTHSTDTQYF. CDR3 sequence (DNA): TGCAGCGTATTCACACACAGCACAGATACGCAGTATTTT.

Worth noting for this clonotype: One base away lies a much larger clone, so this may be a sequencing read error. The rearrangement joins TRBV27 to TRBJ1-6; 8 nucleotides agree with TRBD1. The CDR3 has 14 amino acids. Germline V gene data show CDR1 as MNHEY and CDR2 as SMNVEV (reference sequence). Here the CDR3 DNA reads TGTGTCAGCAGACAGGACAGGGTTAATTCACCCCTCCACTTT. Amino acids: CVSRQDRVNSPLHF.

This rearrangement joins TRBV6-1 to TRBJ2-7; TRBD2 matches 9 bases. The CDR3 is made up of 14 amino acids. Germline V lookup: CDR1 MNHNS, CDR2 SASEGT. Trimming cost V 6 bases and J 6 bases; bases outside gene matches: 9. DNA of the CDR3: TGTGCCAGCAGGCCGGGACTAGCTTCCCTCGAGCAGTACTTC. Its protein is CASRPGLASLEQYF.

This clonotype was seen at least ten times. The CDR3 nucleotides read TGTGCCAGCAGCCAGGACAGGGCGTATGGCTACACCTTC. Translated: CASSQDRAYGYTF. The J gene is TRBJ1-2, the V gene TRBV3-1; 8 nucleotides agree with TRBD1. CDR3 size: 13 residues. The ends lost 3 bases at V and 5 bases at J; junction bases unmatched: 2. CDR1 is LGHDT and CDR2 is YNNKEL in the germline V gene (reference sequence). The full variable domain, completed using reference TRBV3-1 and TRBJ1-2, is DTAVSQTPKYLVTQMGNDKSIKCEQNLGHDTMYWYKQDSKKFLKIMFSYNNKELIINETVPNRFSPKSPDKAHLNLHINSLELGDSAVYFCASSQDRAYGYTFGSGTRLTVV.

This clonotype was counted ten times or more. The chain couples TRBV6-1 to TRBJ2-7, with no clear D. V was shortened by 2 bases and J by 2 bases, with 10 bases between the two germline ends. Germline CDR1 is MNHNS and CDR2 is SASEGT. The CDR3 covers 14 residues. The CDR3 reads CASSESLKTYEQYF. The CDR3, as DNA: TGTGCCAGCAGTGAATCGTTAAAGACCTACGAGCAGTACTTC.

About this clonotype: Just one base apart from a much larger clone, this may be a read error. This chain links TRBV12-3 or TRBV12-4 with TRBJ2-2; TRBD1 matches at 9 bases. This CDR3 has 15 residues. V shed 3 bases and J 5 bases; nucleotides not matched to a gene: 4. The CDR3 protein is CASSLGTGRTGELFF. CDR3 bases: TGTGCCAGCAGTTTGGGGACAGGGAGGACCGGGGAGCTGTTTTTT.

This clonotype was observed at least ten times. The chain uses TRBV15 and TRBJ2-1, with D perhaps matching TRBD1 (5 bases). The CDR3 has 15 residues. Germline loops: CDR1 LNHNV, CDR2 YYDKDF (reference sequence). V was shortened by 0 bases and J by 5 bases, with 11 bases between the two germline ends. CDR3 DNA sequence: TGTGCCACCAGCAGAGATAGGGGTCCGGACAATGAGCAGTTCTTC. Its protein product is CATSRDRGPDNEQFF.

As for this clonotype: A much larger clonotype is one base distant, so this may be a read error. V is TRBV7-9 and J is TRBJ2-1; a weak D match, TRBD1 (6 bases). The CDR3 loop spans 12 amino acids. V dropped 2 bases and J dropped 13 bases, with 12 bases sitting between them. Germline loops: CDR1 SEHNR, CDR2 FQNEAQ (reference sequence). As DNA, the CDR3 is TGTGCCAGCAGCTTACCCACAGGGCCACAGTTCTTC. Translating gives CASSLPTGPQFF.

This chain links TRBV5-4 with TRBJ2-5, with 9 bases matching TRBD2. From germline, CDR1 is SGHNT and CDR2 YYREEE (reference sequence). The CDR3 consists of 15 residues. The V and J ends lost 4 bases and 7 bases, in that order; junction bases with no gene match: 11. The CDR3 bases are TGTGCCAGCAGCACGCGGGGGGGCCAACTAGGGACCCAGTACTTC. As protein: CASSTRGGQLGTQYF.

This clonotype was seen many times. V and J are TRBV15 and TRBJ1-2, with D possibly matching TRBD1 (5 bases). This CDR3 is 19 amino acids long. The ends were cut back, 3 bases at V and 0 bases at J, with 23 bases in the middle. CDR1 and CDR2 (germline): LNHNV, YYDKDF (reference sequence). The CDR3 nucleotides are TGTGCCACCAGCAGCGATTCCAGGACACGCTATGGACCTAACTATGGCTACACCTTC. Protein sequence: CATSSDSRTRYGPNYGYTF.

At least ten counts were recorded for this clonotype. The V gene is TRBV9, the J gene TRBJ2-3, with 11 bases lining up with TRBD2. Germline CDR1 SGDLS, CDR2 YYNGEE. The CDR3 contains 19 residues. The V gene end was trimmed by 3 bases and the J gene end by 0 bases; junction bases not matched to a gene: 12. As DNA, the CDR3 is TGTGCCAGCAGCGCTCCCTTGGGACTAGCGGTAGAAAGCACAGATACGCAGTATTTT. Encoded protein: CASSAPLGLAVESTDTQYF.

This clonotype was recorded at least ten times. Given a much more abundant clone one base away, this may be a read error. The chain employs TRBV9 and TRBJ2-1; weak D call: TRBD2 (5 bases). V lost 0 bases, J lost 7 bases, and 5 bases lay in between. CDR1 is SGDLS and CDR2 is YYNGEE in the germline V gene. The CDR3 loop spans 12 amino acids. The CDR3 protein is CASSVAGNEQFF. CDR3 nucleotide sequence: TGTGCCAGCAGCGTAGCGGGGAATGAGCAGTTCTTC.

The sample holds many counts of this clonotype. The rearrangement uses TRBV28 and TRBJ2-1; 8 bases fit TRBD1. The length of the CDR3 is 14 residues. The J segment lost 0 bases and the V segment lost 8 bases, leaving 3 bases of the junction unmatched. Per germline, CDR1 MDHEN and CDR2 SYDVKM. The DNA for the CDR3 is TGTGCCAGCGAGGACAGGGCCTCCTACAATGAGCAGTTCTTC. It is translated as CASEDRASYNEQFF.

The chain uses TRBV7-2 and TRBJ2-1; the match to TRBD2 covers 14 bases. This CDR3 is built from 16 residues. Germline CDR1 reads SGHTA; CDR2 reads FQGNSA. Trimming took 5 bases from V and 8 from J; bases not matched to a gene: 8. This CDR3 reads CASSPYPGLAGDEQFF. In nucleotides, the CDR3 is TGTGCCAGCAGCCCCTACCCGGGACTAGCGGGGGATGAGCAGTTCTTC.